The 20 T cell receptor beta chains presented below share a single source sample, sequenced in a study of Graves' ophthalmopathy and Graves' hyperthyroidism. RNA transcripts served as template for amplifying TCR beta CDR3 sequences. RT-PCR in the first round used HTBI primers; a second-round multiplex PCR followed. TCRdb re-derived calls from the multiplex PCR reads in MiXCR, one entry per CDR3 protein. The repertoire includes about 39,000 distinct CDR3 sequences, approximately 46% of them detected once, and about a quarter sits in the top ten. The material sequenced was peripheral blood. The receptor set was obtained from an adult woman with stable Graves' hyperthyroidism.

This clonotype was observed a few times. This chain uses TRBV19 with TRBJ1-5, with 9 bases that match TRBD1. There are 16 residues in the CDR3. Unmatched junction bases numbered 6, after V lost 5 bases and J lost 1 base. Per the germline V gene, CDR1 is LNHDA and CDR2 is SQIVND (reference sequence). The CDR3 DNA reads TGTGCCAGTAGTTTTTGGACAGGGGCAAGCAATCAGCCCCAGCATTTT. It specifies CASSFWTGASNQPQHF.

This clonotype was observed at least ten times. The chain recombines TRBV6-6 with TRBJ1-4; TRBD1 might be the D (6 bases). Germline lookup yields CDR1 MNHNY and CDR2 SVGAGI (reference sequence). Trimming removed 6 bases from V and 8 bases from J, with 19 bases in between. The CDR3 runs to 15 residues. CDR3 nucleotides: TGTGCCAGCAGGCTGCCGGGACACAAAAGGGAAAAACTGTTTTTT. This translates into CASRLPGHKREKLFF.

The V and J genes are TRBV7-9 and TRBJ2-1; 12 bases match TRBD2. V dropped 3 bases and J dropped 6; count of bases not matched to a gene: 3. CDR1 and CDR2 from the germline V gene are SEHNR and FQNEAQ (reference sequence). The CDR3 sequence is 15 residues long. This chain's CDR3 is CASSLGLAGSNEQFF. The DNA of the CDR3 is TGTGCCAGCAGCTTGGGACTAGCGGGTTCCAATGAGCAGTTCTTC.

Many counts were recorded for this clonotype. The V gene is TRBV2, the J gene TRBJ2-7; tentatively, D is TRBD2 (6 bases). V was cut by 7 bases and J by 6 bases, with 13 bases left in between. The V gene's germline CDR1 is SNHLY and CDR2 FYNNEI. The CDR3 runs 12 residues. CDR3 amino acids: CASIGGKAEQYF. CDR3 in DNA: TGTGCCAGCATCGGCGGGAAAGCCGAGCAGTACTTC.

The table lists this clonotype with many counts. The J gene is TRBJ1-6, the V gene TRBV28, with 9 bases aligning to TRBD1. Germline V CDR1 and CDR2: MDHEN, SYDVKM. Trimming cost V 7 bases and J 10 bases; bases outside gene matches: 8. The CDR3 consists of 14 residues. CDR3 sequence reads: CASTVPGQGSPLHF. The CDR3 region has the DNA TGTGCCAGCACCGTCCCGGGACAGGGATCACCCCTCCACTTT.

Here the CDR3 reads CASRGGQGRTGEQYF. The CDR3 DNA is TGTGCCAGCAGGGGGGGACAGGGGCGCACCGGGGAGCAGTACTTC. The chain carries TRBV6-6 and TRBJ2-7, with 10 bases fitting TRBD1. With 6 bases clipped from V and 7 bases from J, the junction kept 12 bases outside the gene matches. CDR3 length: 15 amino acids. CDR1 and CDR2 from the germline V gene are MNHNY and SVGAGI (reference sequence).

The CDR3 is CASSLPGTSGRYQETQYF. For the CDR3, the DNA is TGTGCCAGCAGCCTTCCCGGGACTAGCGGGAGGTACCAAGAGACCCAGTACTTC. V usage is TRBV7-9 and J usage is TRBJ2-5, with TRBD2 matching 15 bases. This CDR3 is 18 amino acids long. The germline V gene encodes CDR1 SEHNR and CDR2 FQNEAQ (reference sequence). The ends lost 5 bases at V and 0 bases at J; junction bases unmatched: 7.

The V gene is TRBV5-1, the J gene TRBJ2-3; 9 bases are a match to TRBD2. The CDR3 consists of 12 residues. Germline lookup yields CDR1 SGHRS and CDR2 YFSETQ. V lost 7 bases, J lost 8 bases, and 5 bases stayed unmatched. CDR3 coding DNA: TGCGCCAGCGGCCCAGCGGGAGGTACGCAGTATTTT. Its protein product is CASGPAGGTQYF.

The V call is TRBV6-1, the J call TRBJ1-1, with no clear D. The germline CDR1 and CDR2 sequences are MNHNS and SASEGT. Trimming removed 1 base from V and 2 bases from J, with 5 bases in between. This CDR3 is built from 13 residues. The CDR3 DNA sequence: TGTGCCAGCAGTGAAGAGGGAAACACTGAAGCTTTCTTT. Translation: CASSEEGNTEAFF.

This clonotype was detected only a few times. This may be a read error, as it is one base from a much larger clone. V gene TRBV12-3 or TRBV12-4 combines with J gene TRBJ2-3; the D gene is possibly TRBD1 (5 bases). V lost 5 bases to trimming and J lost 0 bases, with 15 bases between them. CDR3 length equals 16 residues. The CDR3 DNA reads TGTGCCAGCAGTGGCCGACGACAGAAAAGCACAGATACGCAGTATTTT. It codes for CASSGRRQKSTDTQYF.

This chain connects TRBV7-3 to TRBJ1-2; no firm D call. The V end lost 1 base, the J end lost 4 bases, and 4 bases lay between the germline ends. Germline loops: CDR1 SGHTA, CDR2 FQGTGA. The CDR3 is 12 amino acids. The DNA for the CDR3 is TGTGCCAGCAGCTTAAGCAGCTATGGCTACACCTTC. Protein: CASSLSSYGYTF.

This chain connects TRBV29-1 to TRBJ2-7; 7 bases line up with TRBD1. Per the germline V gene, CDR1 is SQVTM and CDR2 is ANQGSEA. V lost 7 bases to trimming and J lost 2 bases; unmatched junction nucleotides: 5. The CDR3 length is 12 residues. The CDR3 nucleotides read TGCAGCGCCCGGGACAGACCCTACGAGCAGTACTTC. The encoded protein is CSARDRPYEQYF.

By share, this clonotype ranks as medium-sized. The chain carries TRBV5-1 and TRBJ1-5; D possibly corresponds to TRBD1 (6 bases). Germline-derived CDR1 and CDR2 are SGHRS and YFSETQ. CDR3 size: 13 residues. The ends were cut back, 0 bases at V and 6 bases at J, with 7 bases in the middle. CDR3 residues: CASSLGGRQPQHF. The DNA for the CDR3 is TGCGCCAGCAGCTTGGGGGGGCGTCAGCCCCAGCATTTT.

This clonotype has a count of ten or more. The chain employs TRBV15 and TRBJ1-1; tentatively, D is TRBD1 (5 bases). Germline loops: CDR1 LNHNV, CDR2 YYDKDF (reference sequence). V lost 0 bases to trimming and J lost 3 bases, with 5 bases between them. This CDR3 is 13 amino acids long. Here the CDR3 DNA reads TGTGCCACCAGCAGAGAAGGGGACACTGAAGCTTTCTTT. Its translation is CATSREGDTEAFF.

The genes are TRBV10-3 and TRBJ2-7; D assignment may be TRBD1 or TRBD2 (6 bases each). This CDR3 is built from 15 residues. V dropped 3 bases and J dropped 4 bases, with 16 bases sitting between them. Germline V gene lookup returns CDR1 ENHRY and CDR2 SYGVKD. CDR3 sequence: CAISEKGGGKYEQYF. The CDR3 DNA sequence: TGTGCCATCAGTGAAAAGGGGGGCGGAAAATACGAGCAGTACTTC.

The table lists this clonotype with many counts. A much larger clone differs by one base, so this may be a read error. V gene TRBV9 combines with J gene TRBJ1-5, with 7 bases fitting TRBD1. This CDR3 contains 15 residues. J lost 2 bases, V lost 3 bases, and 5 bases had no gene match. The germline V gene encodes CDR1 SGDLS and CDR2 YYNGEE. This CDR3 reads CASSAGGSGNQPQHF. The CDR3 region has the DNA TGTGCCAGCAGCGCAGGGGGGAGTGGCAATCAGCCCCAGCATTTT.

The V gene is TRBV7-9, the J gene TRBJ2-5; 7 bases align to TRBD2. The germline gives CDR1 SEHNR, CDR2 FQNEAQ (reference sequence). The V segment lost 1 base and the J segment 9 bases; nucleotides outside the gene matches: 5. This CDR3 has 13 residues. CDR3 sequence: CASSLGLAEAQYF. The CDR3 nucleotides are TGTGCCAGCAGCTTAGGACTAGCTGAGGCCCAGTACTTC.

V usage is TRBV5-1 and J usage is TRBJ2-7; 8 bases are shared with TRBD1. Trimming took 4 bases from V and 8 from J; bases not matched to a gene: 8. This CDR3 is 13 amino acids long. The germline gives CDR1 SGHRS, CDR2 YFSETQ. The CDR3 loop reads CASSLSDRVKQYF. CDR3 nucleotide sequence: TGCGCCAGCAGCCTCTCGGACAGGGTGAAGCAGTACTTC.

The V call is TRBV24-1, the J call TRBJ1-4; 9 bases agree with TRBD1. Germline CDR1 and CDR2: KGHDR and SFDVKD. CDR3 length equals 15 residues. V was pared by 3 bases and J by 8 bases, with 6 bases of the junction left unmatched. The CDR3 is CATSDPRDREEKLFF. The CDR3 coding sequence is TGTGCCACCAGTGATCCCCGGGACAGGGAGGAAAAACTGTTTTTT.

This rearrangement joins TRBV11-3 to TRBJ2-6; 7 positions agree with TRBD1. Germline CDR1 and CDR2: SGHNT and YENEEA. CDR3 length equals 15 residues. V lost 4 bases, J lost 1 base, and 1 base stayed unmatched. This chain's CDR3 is CASSSRGSGANVLTF. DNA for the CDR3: TGTGCCAGCAGCTCCAGGGGGTCTGGGGCCAACGTCCTGACTTTC.